This T cell receptor (beta chain) was sequenced during a study of T cell changes during pregnancy in multiple sclerosis. This table comes from immunoSEQ multiplex PCR, and its TCRdb copy is limited to in-frame clones, with some not included. This table has 30,000 to 40,000 clones, roughly 87% appearing once. This CDR3 contains 13 residues. Germline CDR1 is SNHLY and CDR2 is FYNNEI. V trimming: 7 bases; J trimming: 7 bases; junction bases outside the gene matches: 4. Sequencing used CD8+ T cells from peripheral blood mononuclear cells, obtained before pregnancy. This TCR came from a female donor with multiple sclerosis, enrolled in a pregnancy study. The chain employs TRBV2 and TRBJ2-1, with 10 bases fitting TRBD2. The CDR3 coding sequence is TGTGCCAGCATTCCGGGACTAGCGAATGAGCAGTTCTTC. This encodes CASIPGLANEQFF.